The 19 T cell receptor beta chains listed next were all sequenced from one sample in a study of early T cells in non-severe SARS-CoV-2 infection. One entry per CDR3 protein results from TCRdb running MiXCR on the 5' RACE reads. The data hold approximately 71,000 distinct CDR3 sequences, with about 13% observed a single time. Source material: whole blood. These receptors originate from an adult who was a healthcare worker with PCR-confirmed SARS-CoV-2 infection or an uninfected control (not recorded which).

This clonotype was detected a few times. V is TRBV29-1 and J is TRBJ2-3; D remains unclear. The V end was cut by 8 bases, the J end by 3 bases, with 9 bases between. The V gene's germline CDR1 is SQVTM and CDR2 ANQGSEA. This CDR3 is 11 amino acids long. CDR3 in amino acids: CSPESTDTQYF. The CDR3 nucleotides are TGCAGCCCGGAGTCGACAGATACGCAGTATTTT.

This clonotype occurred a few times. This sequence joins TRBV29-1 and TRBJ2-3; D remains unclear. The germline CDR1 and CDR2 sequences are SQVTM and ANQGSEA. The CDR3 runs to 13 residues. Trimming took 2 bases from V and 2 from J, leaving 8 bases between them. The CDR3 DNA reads TGCAGCGTTGAAATACAGAACACAGATACGCAGTATTTT. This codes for CSVEIQNTDTQYF.

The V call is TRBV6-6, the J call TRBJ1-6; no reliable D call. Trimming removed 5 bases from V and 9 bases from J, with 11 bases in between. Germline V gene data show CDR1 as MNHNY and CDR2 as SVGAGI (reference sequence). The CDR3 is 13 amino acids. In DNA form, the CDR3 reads TGTGCCAGCAGTCCCCACCGGGCTTCACCCCTCCACTTT. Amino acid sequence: CASSPHRASPLHF.

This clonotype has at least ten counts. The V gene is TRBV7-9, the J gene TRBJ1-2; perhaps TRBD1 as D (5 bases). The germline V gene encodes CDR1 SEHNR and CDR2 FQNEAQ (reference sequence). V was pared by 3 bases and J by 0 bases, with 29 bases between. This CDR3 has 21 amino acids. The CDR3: CASSFPVSDARRTGPNYGYTF. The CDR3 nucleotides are TGTGCCAGCAGCTTCCCCGTCAGCGACGCCCGAAGGACGGGGCCTAACTATGGCTACACCTTC.

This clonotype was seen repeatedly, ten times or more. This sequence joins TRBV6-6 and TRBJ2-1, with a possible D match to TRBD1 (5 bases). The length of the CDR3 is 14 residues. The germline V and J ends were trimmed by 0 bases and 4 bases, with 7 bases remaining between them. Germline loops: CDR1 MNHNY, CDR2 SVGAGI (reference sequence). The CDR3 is CASSYSRQYNEQFF. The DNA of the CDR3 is TGTGCCAGCAGTTACTCGAGACAGTACAATGAGCAGTTCTTC.

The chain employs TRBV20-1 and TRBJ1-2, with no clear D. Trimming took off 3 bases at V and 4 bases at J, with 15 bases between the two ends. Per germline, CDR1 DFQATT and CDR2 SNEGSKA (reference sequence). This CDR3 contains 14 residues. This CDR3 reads CSASPDNWGYGYTF. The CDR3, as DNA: TGCAGTGCTAGCCCTGACAACTGGGGCTATGGCTACACCTTC.

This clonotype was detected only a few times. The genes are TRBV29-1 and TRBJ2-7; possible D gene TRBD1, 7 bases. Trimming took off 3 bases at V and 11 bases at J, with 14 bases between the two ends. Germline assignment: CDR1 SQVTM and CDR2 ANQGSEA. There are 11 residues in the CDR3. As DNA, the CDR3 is TGCAGCGTTGACGAGGGCGGGACAGAGTACTTC. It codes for CSVDEGGTEYF.

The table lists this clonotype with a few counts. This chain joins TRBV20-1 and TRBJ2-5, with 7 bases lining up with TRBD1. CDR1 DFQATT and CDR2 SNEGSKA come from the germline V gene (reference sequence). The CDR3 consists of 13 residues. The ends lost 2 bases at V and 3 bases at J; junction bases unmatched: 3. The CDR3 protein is CSARSTGKETQYF. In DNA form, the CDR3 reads TGCAGTGCTAGATCGACAGGGAAAGAGACCCAGTACTTC.

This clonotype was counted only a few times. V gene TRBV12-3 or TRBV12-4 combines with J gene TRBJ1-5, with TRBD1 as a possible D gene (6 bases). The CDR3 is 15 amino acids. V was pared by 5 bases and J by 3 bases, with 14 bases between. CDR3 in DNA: TGTGCCAGCAGTATCGGGACATTTGTCAATCAGCCCCAGCATTTT. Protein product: CASSIGTFVNQPQHF.

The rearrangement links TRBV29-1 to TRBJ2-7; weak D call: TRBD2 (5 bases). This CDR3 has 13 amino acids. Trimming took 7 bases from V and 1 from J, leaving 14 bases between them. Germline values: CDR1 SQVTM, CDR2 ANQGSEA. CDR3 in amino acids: CSGRSSGSYEQYF. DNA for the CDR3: TGCAGCGGTAGATCTTCGGGATCCTACGAGCAGTACTTC.

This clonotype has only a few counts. CDR3 DNA: TGTGCCAGCAGCCGACAGAGCAACACTGAAGCTTTCTTT. Translation: CASSRQSNTEAFF. The chain couples TRBV14 to TRBJ1-1; TRBD1 is a possible D gene (5 bases). The germline CDR1 and CDR2 sequences are SGHDN and FVKESK. The V gene lost 4 bases and the J gene lost 2 bases, with 8 bases spanning the gap. There are 13 residues in the CDR3.

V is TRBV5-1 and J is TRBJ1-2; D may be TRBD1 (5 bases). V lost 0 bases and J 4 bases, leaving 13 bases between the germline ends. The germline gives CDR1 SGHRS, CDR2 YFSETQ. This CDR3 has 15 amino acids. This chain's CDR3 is CASSLDWGNAYGYTF. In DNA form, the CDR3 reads TGCGCCAGCAGCTTGGATTGGGGGAACGCCTATGGCTACACCTTC.

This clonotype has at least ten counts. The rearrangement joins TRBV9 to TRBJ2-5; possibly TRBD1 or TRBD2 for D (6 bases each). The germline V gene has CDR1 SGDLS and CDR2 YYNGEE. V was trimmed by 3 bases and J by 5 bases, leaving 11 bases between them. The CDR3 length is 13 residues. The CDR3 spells CASSAGGRETQYF. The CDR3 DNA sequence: TGTGCCAGCAGCGCCGGGGGCCGGGAGACCCAGTACTTC.

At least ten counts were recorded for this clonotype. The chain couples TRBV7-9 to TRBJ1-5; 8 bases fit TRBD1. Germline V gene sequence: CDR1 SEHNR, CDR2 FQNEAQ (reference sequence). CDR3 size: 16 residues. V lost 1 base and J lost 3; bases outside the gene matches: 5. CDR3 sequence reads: CASSLGTGGPNQPQHF. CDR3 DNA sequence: TGTGCCAGCAGCTTAGGCACAGGGGGGCCCAATCAGCCCCAGCATTTT.

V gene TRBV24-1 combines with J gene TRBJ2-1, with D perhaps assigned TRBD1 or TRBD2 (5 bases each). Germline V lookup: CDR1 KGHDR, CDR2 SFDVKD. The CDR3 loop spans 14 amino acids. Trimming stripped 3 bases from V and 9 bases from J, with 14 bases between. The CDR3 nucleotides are TGTGCCACCAGTGATCCTAGGGGACGTGGTGAGCAGTTCTTC. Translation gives CATSDPRGRGEQFF.

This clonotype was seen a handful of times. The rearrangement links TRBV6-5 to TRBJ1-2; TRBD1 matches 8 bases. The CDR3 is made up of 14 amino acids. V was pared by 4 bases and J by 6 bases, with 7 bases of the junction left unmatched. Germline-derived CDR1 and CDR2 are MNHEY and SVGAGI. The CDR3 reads CASSSQGAMDGYTF. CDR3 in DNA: TGTGCCAGCAGTTCCCAGGGGGCTATGGATGGCTACACCTTC.

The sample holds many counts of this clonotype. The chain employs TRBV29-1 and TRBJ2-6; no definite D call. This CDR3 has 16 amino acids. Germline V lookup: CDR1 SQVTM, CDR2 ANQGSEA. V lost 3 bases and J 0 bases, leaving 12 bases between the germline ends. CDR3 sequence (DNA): TGCAGCGTTGAGAGCGACATCAACTCTGGGGCCAACGTCCTGACTTTC. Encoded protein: CSVESDINSGANVLTF.

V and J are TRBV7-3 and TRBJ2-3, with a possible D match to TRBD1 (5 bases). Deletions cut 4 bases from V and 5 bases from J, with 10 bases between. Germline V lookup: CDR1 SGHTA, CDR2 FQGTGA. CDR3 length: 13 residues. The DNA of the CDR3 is TGTGCCAGCAGCTGGGGCCCGGGAGATACGCAGTATTTT. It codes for CASSWGPGDTQYF. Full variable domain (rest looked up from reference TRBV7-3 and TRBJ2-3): GAGVSQTPSNKVTEKGKYVELRCDPISGHTALYWYRQSLGQGPEFLIYFQGTGAADDSGLPNDRFFAVRPEGSVSTLKIQRTERGDSAVYLCASSWGPGDTQYFGPGTRLTVL.

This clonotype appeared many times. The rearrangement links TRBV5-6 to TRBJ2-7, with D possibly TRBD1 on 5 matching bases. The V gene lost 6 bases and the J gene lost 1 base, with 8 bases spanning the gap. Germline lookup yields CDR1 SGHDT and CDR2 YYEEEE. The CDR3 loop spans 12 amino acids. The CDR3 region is CASNQGSYEQYF. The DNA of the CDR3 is TGTGCCAGCAACCAGGGTTCCTACGAGCAGTACTTC.